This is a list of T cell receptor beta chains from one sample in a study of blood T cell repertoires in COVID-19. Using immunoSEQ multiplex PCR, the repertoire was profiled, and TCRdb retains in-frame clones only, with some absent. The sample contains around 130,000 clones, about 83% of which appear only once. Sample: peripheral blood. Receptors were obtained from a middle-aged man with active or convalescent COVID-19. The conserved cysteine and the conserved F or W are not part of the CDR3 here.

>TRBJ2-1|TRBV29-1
SVGRNRGHNEQF
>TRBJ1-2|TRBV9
ASSLPRDTYYGYT
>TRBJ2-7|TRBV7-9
ASSLEGVSYEQY
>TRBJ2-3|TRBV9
ASSVDWEGSRADTQY
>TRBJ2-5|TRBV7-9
ASSFSASGAGETQY
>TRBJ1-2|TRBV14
ASSLLGTDYGYT
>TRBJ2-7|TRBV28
ASSDQQGYEQY
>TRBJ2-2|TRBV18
ASSQQGTGELF
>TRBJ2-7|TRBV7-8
ASSLGLASGGEQY
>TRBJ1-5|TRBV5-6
ASSSRQGLSQPQH